These 25 T cell receptor beta chains share one sample of origin, sequenced in a study of blood T cells in healthy people across ages. Together with a sample-barcoded 5' primer, a J-beta primer mix was included in a second PCR lasting about 6 to 11 cycles. TCRdb fed the 5' RACE reads into MiXCR, producing one record per CDR3 protein. Of fewer than 1.5 million distinct CDR3 sequences listed, 40% to 50% are singletons. Sequencing used blood. The source is a woman in her late teens or twenties in good health.

This clonotype was observed a few times. V gene TRBV29-1 combines with J gene TRBJ2-2, with 7 bases lining up with TRBD2. From germline, CDR1 is SQVTM and CDR2 ANQGSEA. The length of the CDR3 is 14 residues. V lost 6 bases to trimming and J lost 5 bases; unmatched junction nucleotides: 9. CDR3 nucleotide sequence: TGCAGCGTATCGGGAGGCCGTGGTACCGGGGAGCTGTTTTTT. The encoded protein is CSVSGGRGTGELFF.

The chain combines TRBV6-6 with TRBJ1-1; possible D gene TRBD1, 5 bases. Germline-derived CDR1 and CDR2 are MNHNY and SVGAGI (reference sequence). This CDR3 is 10 amino acids long. V was clipped by 6 bases and J by 8 bases, with 7 bases between them. The CDR3 loop reads CASSRGEAFF. Written as DNA, the CDR3 is TGTGCCAGCAGCCGGGGGGAAGCTTTCTTT.

This clonotype has more than one count but fewer than ten. The chain combines TRBV20-1 with TRBJ2-1; D is perhaps TRBD1 or TRBD2 (6 bases each). The germline V gene has CDR1 DFQATT and CDR2 SNEGSKA (reference sequence). The CDR3 is 13 amino acids. V dropped 6 bases and J dropped 8 bases, with 17 bases sitting between them. The CDR3 region is CSASGAAKDEQFF. CDR3 sequence (DNA): TGCAGTGCCTCGGGGGCGGCGAAGGATGAGCAGTTCTTC.

This clonotype appeared a few times. This sequence joins TRBV3-1 and TRBJ2-1; D gene ambiguous. This CDR3 is 14 amino acids long. CDR1 and CDR2 from the germline V gene are LGHDT and YNNKEL (reference sequence). Trimming removed 1 base from V and 6 bases from J, with 10 bases in between. DNA for the CDR3: TGTGCCAGCAGCCAAGGATCGACGGTCAATGAGCAGTTCTTC. This gives the protein CASSQGSTVNEQFF.

The genes are TRBV2 and TRBJ2-5; the D gene could be TRBD1 or TRBD2 (5 bases each). CDR1 and CDR2 (germline): SNHLY, FYNNEI. This CDR3 contains 12 residues. V was pared by 3 bases and J by 5 bases, with 7 bases between. Written as DNA, the CDR3 is TGTGCCAGCAGTGACGAGGGGGAGACCCAGTACTTC. Translating it yields CASSDEGETQYF.

The chain has TRBV4-1 and TRBJ1-1, with D perhaps matching TRBD1 (5 bases). The CDR3 has 15 amino acids. Germline CDR1 is MGHRA and CDR2 is YSYEKL. V gave up 0 bases and J gave up 8 bases, with 16 bases separating them. The CDR3, as DNA: TGCGCCAGCAGCCAAGATAATGGAGCCAGGGTGGAAGCTTTCTTT. Its translation: CASSQDNGARVEAFF.

The V call is TRBV29-1, the J call TRBJ2-1; weak D call: TRBD1 (6 bases). CDR1 SQVTM and CDR2 ANQGSEA come from the germline V gene. V lost 8 bases and J 9 bases, leaving 17 bases between the germline ends. The CDR3 loop spans 12 amino acids. The CDR3 region is CSPFNREGEQFF. The CDR3 bases are TGCAGCCCCTTCAACAGGGAAGGTGAGCAGTTCTTC.

The gene calls are TRBV12-3 or TRBV12-4 and TRBJ2-1; 9 bases align to TRBD2. The CDR3 extends over 17 amino acids. V was pared by 6 bases and J by 0 bases, with 9 bases of the junction left unmatched. The CDR3 loop reads CASRAGTSPSSYNEQFF. CDR3 DNA: TGTGCCAGCAGAGCCGGGACTAGCCCTAGCTCCTACAATGAGCAGTTCTTC.

V and J are TRBV7-2 and TRBJ2-3; the D is unclear. The CDR3 extends over 13 amino acids. V was cut by 3 bases and J by 4 bases, with 8 bases left in between. Germline V lookup: CDR1 SGHTA, CDR2 FQGNSA. The DNA for the CDR3 is TGTGCCAGCAGCTTCGACCGGGCAGATACGCAGTATTTT. This encodes CASSFDRADTQYF.

In this sample, this clonotype turned up a few times. J is TRBJ2-3 and V is TRBV12-3 or TRBV12-4, with D tentatively TRBD1 (5 bases). CDR3 length: 14 amino acids. Deletions cut 2 bases from V and 6 bases from J, with 12 bases between. This CDR3 reads CASSLQGRSDTQYF. The CDR3 region has the DNA TGTGCCAGCAGTTTACAGGGCCGGTCGGATACGCAGTATTTT.

This clonotype was seen only a few times. This sequence joins TRBV20-1 and TRBJ1-5; the D gene is possibly TRBD1 (6 bases). Trimming shortened V by 2 bases and J by 6 bases, and 20 bases separated the two germline ends. The CDR3 extends over 16 amino acids. CDR1 is DFQATT and CDR2 is SNEGSKA in the germline V gene (reference sequence). The CDR3 DNA reads as TGCAGTGCTAGACTTCAAACGGGGGGCCGCGGTCAGCCCCAGCATTTT. Its translation: CSARLQTGGRGQPQHF.

The V and J genes are TRBV30 and TRBJ1-5; D is uncertain. The V end lost 0 bases, the J end lost 4 bases, and 7 bases lay between the germline ends. Looked up from germline, CDR1 is GTSNPN and CDR2 is SVGIG (reference sequence). The CDR3 sequence is 13 residues long. CDR3 loop: CAWSVGPNQPQHF. The DNA for the CDR3 is TGTGCCTGGAGTGTCGGCCCAAATCAGCCCCAGCATTTT.

This sequence joins TRBV2 and TRBJ1-2; 10 bases map to TRBD1. Germline CDR1 SNHLY, CDR2 FYNNEI. The V gene end was trimmed by 4 bases and the J gene end by 6 bases; junction bases not matched to a gene: 5. The CDR3 loop spans 14 amino acids. The CDR3 DNA is TGTGCCAGCAGTGGAGGGACAGGGGTCGATGGCTACACCTTC. This codes for CASSGGTGVDGYTF.

This clonotype was counted between two and nine times. Here the CDR3 DNA reads TGTGCCAGCATTCGACCCGGGAGTGTAACCTACGAGCAGTACTTC. It specifies CASIRPGSVTYEQYF. V gene TRBV28 combines with J gene TRBJ2-7; tentatively, D is TRBD2 (6 bases). The CDR3 has 15 residues. The germline V gene has CDR1 MDHEN and CDR2 SYDVKM. Between the trimmed V and J ends, which lost 7 bases and 2 bases, there was a span of 18 bases.

This clonotype was counted between two and nine times. V gene TRBV10-2 combines with J gene TRBJ2-5; 8 bases map to TRBD2. V lost 8 bases and J lost 5; bases outside the gene matches: 10. The CDR3 covers 14 residues. The germline CDR1 and CDR2 sequences are WSHSY and SAAADI. The CDR3 DNA follows: TGCGCCAGCTTGGGAGCGGGAGTATCTGAGACCCAGTACTTC. It yields the protein CASLGAGVSETQYF.

The rearrangement uses TRBV9 and TRBJ2-1; a weak D match, TRBD1 (5 bases). Trimming removed 5 bases from V and 0 bases from J, with 9 bases in between. The germline V gene has CDR1 SGDLS and CDR2 YYNGEE. This CDR3 contains 14 residues. This CDR3 reads CASRPTASYNEQFF. The CDR3 nucleotides are TGTGCCAGCAGACCGACAGCCTCCTACAATGAGCAGTTCTTC.

The V call is TRBV6-1, the J call TRBJ2-7; tentatively, D is TRBD2 (5 bases). The J call may be mistaken, given a closer DNA end match to TRBJ2-4. The germline V gene has CDR1 MNHNS and CDR2 SASEGT. The CDR3 length is 12 residues. For the CDR3, the DNA is TGTGCCAGCAGTGAACCCGGGGACATTCAGTACTTC. It translates to CASSEPGDIQYF.

This clonotype has a handful of counts. J is TRBJ2-7 and V is TRBV4-1, with no clear D. V lost 0 bases and J lost 2, with 11 bases in between. In germline, CDR1 is MGHRA, CDR2 YSYEKL. The CDR3 runs 15 residues. CDR3 amino acids: CASSQDPRPTYEQYF. CDR3 sequence (DNA): TGCGCCAGCAGCCAAGACCCCAGACCCACCTACGAGCAGTACTTC.

This clonotype has more than one count but fewer than ten. J is TRBJ2-3 and V is TRBV29-1; D is tentatively TRBD1 or TRBD2 (5 bases each). From germline, CDR1 is SQVTM and CDR2 ANQGSEA. This CDR3 has 10 residues. The V end lost 8 bases, the J end lost 8 bases, and 11 bases lay between the germline ends. The CDR3 loop reads CSPTGGTQYF. CDR3 nucleotides: TGCAGCCCGACTGGGGGTACGCAGTATTTT.

CDR3 DNA: TGTGCCAGCAGCTTAGTTGCCTGGGTCCAAGAGACCCAGTACTTC. Protein product: CASSLVAWVQETQYF. The J gene is TRBJ2-5, the V gene TRBV7-2, with D hard to call. CDR1 and CDR2 from the germline V gene are SGHTA and FQGNSA. The length of the CDR3 is 15 residues. Trimming cost V 1 base and J 1 base, with 10 bases left between them.

The chain carries TRBV2 and TRBJ2-5, with 9 positions matching TRBD2. Germline trimming cut 5 bases from V and 3 bases from J; bases unmatched to any gene: 7. The V gene's germline CDR1 is SNHLY and CDR2 FYNNEI. The CDR3 covers 15 residues. For the CDR3, the DNA is TGTGCCAGCAGTCCCGGGGGCGGGGGGGAAGAGACCCAGTACTTC. This codes for CASSPGGGGEETQYF.

This chain connects TRBV20-1 to TRBJ1-1; 7 nucleotides line up with TRBD1. The V gene's germline CDR1 is DFQATT and CDR2 SNEGSKA (reference sequence). This CDR3 comprises 13 residues. V lost 1 base, J lost 4 bases, and 3 bases stayed unmatched. Here the CDR3 DNA reads TGCAGTGCTAGAGGACAGGGACCCACTGAAGCTTTCTTT. Protein: CSARGQGPTEAFF.

V usage is TRBV6-2 or TRBV6-3 and J usage is TRBJ2-1, with 7 bases lining up with TRBD2. Germline-derived CDR1 and CDR2 are MNHEY and SVGEGT. The trim removed 6 bases at V and 5 bases at J, leaving 16 bases unmatched. This CDR3 contains 17 residues. Written as DNA, the CDR3 is TGTGCCAGCAGAACCCTTCCGATAGCGGGTAGCAACAATGAGCAGTTCTTC. It encodes CASRTLPIAGSNNEQFF.

This clonotype was detected ten times or more. The rearrangement uses TRBV20-1 and TRBJ2-5; TRBD2 matches at 12 bases. The CDR3 is 16 amino acids. Germline CDR1 is DFQATT and CDR2 is SNEGSKA (reference sequence). The V segment lost 5 bases and the J segment 4 bases; nucleotides outside the gene matches: 11. The CDR3 bases are TGCAGTGCTCAATCCCTAGCGGGAGGGCCCTCAGAGACCCAGTACTTC. Amino acids: CSAQSLAGGPSETQYF.

The gene calls are TRBV5-1 and TRBJ2-1, with D perhaps given as TRBD1 or TRBD2 (5 bases each). V was cut by 1 base and J by 5 bases, with 10 bases left in between. This CDR3 spans 14 amino acids. Germline V gene lookup returns CDR1 SGHRS and CDR2 YFSETQ. As DNA, the CDR3 is TGCGCCAGCAGCTTGAGAGTGGGGGACAATGAGCAGTTCTTC. It is translated as CASSLRVGDNEQFF.